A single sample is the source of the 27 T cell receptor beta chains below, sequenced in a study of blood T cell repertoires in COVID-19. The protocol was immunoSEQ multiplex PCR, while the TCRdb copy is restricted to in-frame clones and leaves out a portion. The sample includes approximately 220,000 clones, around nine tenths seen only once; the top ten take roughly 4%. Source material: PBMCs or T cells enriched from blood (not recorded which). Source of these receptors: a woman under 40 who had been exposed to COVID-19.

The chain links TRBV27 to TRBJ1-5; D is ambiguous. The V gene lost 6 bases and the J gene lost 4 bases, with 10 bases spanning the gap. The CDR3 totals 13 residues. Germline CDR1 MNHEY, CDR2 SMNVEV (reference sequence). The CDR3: CASSPRGNQPQHF. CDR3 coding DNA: TGTGCCAGCAGCCCACGAGGGAATCAGCCCCAGCATTTT.

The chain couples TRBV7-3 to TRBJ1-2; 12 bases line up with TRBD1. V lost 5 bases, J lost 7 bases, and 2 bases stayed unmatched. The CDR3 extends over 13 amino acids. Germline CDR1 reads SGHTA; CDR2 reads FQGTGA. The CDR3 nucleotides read TGTGCCAGCAGCGCGGGACAGGGGGCTGGCTACACCTTC. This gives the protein CASSAGQGAGYTF.

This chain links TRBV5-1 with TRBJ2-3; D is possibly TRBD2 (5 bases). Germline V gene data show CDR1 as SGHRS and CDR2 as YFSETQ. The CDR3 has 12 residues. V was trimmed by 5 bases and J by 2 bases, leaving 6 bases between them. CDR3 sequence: CASRLDTDTQYF. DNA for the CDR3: TGCGCCAGCAGACTAGACACAGATACGCAGTATTTT. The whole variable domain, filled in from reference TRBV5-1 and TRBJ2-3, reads KAGVTQTPRYLIKTRGQQVTLSCSPISGHRSVSWYQQTPGQGLQFLFEYFSETQRNKGNFPGRFSGRQFSNSRSEMNVSTLELGDSALYLCASRLDTDTQYFGPGTRLTVL.

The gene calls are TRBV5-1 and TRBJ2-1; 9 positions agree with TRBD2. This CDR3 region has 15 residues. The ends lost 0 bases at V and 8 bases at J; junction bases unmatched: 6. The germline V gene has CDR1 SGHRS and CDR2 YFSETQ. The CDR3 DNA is TGCGCCAGCAGCTTGGCGGGCGGGGGGGCCGATGAGCAGTTCTTC. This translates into CASSLAGGGADEQFF. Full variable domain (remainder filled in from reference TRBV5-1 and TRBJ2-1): KAGVTQTPRYLIKTRGQQVTLSCSPISGHRSVSWYQQTPGQGLQFLFEYFSETQRNKGNFPGRFSGRQFSNSRSEMNVSTLELGDSALYLCASSLAGGGADEQFFGPGTRLTVL.

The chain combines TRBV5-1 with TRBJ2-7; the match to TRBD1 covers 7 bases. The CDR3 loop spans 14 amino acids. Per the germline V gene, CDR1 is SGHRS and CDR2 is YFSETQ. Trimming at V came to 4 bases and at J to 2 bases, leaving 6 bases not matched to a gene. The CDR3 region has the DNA TGCGCCAGCAGCCCGGACAGGTCCGCCTACGAGCAGTACTTC. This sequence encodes CASSPDRSAYEQYF.

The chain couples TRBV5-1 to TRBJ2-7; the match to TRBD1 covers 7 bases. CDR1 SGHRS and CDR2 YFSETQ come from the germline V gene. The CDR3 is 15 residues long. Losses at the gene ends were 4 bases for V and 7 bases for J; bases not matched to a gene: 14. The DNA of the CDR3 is TGCGCCAGCAGCCCGACAGGGACCACAAGTTTGGAGCAGTACTTC. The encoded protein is CASSPTGTTSLEQYF.

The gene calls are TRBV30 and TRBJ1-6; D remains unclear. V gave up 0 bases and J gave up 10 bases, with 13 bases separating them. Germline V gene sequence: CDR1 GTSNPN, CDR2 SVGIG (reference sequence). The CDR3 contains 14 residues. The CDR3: CAWSVGDLGSPLHF. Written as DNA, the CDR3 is TGTGCCTGGAGTGTTGGAGATCTAGGCTCACCCCTCCACTTT.

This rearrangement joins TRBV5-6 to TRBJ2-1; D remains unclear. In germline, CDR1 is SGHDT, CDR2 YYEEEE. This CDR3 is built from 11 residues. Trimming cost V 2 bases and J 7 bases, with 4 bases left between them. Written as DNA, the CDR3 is TGTGCCAGCAGCTTCCGGAATGAGCAGTTCTTC. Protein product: CASSFRNEQFF. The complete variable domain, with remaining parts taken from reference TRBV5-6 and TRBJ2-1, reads DAGVTQSPTHLIKTRGQQVTLRCSPKSGHDTVSWYQQALGQGPQFIFQYYEEEERQRGNFPDRFSGHQFPNYSSELNVNALLLGDSALYLCASSFRNEQFFGPGTRLTVL.

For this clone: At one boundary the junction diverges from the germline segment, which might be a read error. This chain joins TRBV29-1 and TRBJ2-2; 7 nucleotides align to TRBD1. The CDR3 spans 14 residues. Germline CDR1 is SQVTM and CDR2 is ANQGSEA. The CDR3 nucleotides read TGCAGCGTAGAAGGGAGCAGGGGGACCGGGGAGCTGTTTTTT. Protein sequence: CSVEGSRGTGELFF.

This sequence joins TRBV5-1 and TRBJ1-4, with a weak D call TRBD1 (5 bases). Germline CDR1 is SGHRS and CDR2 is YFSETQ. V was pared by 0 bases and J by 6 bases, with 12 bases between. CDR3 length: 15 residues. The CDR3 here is CASSLGGGSHEKLFF. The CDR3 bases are TGCGCCAGCAGCTTGGGCGGGGGGAGTCATGAAAAACTGTTTTTT.

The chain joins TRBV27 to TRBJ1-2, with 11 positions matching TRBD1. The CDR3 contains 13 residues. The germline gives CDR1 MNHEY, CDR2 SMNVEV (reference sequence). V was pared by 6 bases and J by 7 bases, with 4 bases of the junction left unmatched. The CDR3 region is CASRDRGRAGYTF. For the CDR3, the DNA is TGTGCCAGCAGGGACAGGGGGCGTGCTGGCTACACCTTC.

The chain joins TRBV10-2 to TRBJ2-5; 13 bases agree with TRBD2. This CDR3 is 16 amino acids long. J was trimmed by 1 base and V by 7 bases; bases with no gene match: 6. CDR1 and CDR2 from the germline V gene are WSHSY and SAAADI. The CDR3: CASTKTSGGPQETQYF. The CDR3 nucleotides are TGCGCCAGCACCAAGACTAGCGGGGGGCCCCAAGAGACCCAGTACTTC.

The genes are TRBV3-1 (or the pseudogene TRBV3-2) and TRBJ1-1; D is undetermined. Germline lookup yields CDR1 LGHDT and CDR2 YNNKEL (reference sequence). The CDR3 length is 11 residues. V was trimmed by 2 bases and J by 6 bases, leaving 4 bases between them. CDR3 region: CASSQSAEAFF. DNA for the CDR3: TGTGCCAGCAGCCAAAGCGCTGAAGCTTTCTTT.

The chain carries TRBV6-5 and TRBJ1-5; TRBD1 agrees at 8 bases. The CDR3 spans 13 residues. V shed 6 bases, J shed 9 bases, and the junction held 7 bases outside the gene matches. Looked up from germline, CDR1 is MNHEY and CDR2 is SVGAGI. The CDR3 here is CASRQGEDMPQHF. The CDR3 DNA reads TGTGCCAGCAGACAGGGGGAGGATATGCCCCAGCATTTT.

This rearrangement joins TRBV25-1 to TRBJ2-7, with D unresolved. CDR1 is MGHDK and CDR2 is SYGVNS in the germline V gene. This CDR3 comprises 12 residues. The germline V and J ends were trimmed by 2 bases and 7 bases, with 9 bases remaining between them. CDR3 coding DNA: TGTGCCAGCAGTGAAGGTTCGAGTGAGCAGTACTTC. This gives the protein CASSEGSSEQYF.

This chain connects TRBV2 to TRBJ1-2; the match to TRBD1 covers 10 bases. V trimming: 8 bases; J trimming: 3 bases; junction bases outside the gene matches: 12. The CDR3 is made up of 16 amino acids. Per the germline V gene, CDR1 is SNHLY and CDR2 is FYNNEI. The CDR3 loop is CASQGFGTGVDYGYTF. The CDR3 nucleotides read TGTGCCAGCCAGGGATTCGGGACAGGGGTAGACTATGGCTACACCTTC.

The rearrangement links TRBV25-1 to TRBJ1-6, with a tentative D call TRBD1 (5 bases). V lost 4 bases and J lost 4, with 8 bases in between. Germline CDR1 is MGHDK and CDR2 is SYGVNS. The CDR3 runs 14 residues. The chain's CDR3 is CASSVQDYNSPLHF. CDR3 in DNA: TGTGCCAGCAGTGTACAGGATTATAATTCACCCCTCCACTTT.

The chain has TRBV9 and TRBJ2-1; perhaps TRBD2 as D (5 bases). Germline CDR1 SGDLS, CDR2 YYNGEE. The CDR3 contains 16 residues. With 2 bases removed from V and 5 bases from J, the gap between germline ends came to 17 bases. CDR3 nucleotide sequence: TGTGCCAGCAGCGTCCAGGTTGGAGGACTGAACAATGAGCAGTTCTTC. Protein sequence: CASSVQVGGLNNEQFF.

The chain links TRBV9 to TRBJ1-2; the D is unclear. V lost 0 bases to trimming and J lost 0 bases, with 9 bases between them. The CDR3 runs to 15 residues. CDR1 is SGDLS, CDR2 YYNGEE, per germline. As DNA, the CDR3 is TGTGCCAGCAGCGTAGGTCCAGACACTAACTATGGCTACACCTTC. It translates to CASSVGPDTNYGYTF.

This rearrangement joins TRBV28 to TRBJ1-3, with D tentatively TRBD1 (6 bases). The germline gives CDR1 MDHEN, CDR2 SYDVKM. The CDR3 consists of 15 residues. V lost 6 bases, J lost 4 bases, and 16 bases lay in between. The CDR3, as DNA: TGTGCCAGCAGGCAAGAAGGGGGTTACGGAAACACCATATATTTT. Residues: CASRQEGGYGNTIYF.

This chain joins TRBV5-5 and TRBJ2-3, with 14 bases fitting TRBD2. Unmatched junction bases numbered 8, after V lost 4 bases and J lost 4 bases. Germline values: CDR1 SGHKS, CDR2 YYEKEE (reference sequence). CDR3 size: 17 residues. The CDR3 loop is CASSPGLTSGGADTQYF. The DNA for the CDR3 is TGTGCCAGCAGCCCTGGATTGACTAGCGGGGGGGCAGATACGCAGTATTTT.

The CDR3 protein is CAISGVMVGGSSGNTIYF. CDR3 in DNA: TGTGCCATCAGTGGAGTAATGGTCGGGGGGAGCTCTGGAAACACCATATATTTT. J is TRBJ1-3 and V is TRBV10-3, with D perhaps TRBD1 (5 bases). Per the germline V gene, CDR1 is ENHRY and CDR2 is SYGVKD. Trimming pared 4 bases from V and 0 bases from J, leaving 19 bases between. The CDR3 covers 18 residues.

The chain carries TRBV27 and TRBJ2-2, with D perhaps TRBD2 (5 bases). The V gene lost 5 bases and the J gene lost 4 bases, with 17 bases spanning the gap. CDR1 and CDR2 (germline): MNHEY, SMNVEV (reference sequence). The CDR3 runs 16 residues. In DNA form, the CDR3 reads TGTGCCAGCAGTCCAAATTCCGGGATCGTCACCGGGGAGCTGTTTTTT. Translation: CASSPNSGIVTGELFF.

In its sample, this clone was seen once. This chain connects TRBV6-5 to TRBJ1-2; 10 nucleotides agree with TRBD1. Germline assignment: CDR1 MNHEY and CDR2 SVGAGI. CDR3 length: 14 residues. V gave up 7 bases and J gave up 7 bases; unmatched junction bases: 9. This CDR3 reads CASTRDRGMSGYTF. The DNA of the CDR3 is TGTGCCAGCACTCGGGACAGGGGCATGAGTGGCTACACCTTC.

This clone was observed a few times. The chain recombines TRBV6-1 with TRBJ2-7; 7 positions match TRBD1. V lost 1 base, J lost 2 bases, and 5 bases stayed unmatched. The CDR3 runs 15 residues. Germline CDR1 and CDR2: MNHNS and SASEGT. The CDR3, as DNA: TGTGCCAGCAGTGAAGGGGTTGACAGGGCCTACGAGCAGTACTTC. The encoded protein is CASSEGVDRAYEQYF.

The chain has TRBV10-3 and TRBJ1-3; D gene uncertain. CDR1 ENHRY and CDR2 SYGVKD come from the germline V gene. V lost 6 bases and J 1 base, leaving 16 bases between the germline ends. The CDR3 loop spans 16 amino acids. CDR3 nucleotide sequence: TGTGCCATCAGAACAGTGGTGGGTCCTTCTGGAAACACCATATATTTT. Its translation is CAIRTVVGPSGNTIYF.

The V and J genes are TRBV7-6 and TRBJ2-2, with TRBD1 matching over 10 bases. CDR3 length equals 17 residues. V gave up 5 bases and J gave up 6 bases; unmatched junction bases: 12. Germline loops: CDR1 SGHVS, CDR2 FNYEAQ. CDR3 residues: CASSQRPGQGPAGELFF. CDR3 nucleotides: TGTGCCAGCAGCCAAAGGCCGGGACAGGGGCCTGCCGGGGAGCTGTTTTTT.